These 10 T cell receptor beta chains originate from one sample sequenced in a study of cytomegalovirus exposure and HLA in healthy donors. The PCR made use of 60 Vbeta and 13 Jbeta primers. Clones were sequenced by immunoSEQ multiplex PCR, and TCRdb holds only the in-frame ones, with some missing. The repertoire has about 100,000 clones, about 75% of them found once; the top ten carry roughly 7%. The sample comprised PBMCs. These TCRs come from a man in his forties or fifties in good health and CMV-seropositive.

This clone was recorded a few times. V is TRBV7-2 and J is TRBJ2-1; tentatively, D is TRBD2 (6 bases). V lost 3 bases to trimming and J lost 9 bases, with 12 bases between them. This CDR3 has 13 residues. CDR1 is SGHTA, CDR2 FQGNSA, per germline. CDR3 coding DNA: TGTGCCAGCAGCTTCACTAGCAATGGTGAGCAGTTCTTC. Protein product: CASSFTSNGEQFF.

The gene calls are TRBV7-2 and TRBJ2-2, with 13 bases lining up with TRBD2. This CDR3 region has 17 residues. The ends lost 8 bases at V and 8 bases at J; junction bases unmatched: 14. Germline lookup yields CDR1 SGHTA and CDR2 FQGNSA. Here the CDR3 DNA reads TGTGCCAGCCGGATAGCGGGACTAGCGGGGTCCCTTGGGGAGCTGTTTTTT. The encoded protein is CASRIAGLAGSLGELFF.

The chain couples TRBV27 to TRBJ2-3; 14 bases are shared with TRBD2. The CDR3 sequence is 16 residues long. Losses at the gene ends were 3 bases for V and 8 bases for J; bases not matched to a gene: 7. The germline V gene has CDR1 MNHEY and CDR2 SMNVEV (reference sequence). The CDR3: CASSFQGTSGRSTQYF. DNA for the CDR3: TGTGCCAGCAGTTTCCAGGGGACTAGCGGGAGATCTACGCAGTATTTT.

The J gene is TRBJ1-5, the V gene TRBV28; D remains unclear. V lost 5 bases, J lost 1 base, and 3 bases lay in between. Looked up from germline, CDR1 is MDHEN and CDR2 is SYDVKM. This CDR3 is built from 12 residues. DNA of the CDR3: TGTGCCAGCAGTCAGAGCAATCAGCCCCAGCATTTT. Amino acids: CASSQSNQPQHF.

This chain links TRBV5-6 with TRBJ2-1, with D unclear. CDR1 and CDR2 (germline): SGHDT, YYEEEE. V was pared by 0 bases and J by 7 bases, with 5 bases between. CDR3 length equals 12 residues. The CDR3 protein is CASSLVENEQFF. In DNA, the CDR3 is TGTGCCAGCAGCTTGGTGGAGAATGAGCAGTTCTTC.

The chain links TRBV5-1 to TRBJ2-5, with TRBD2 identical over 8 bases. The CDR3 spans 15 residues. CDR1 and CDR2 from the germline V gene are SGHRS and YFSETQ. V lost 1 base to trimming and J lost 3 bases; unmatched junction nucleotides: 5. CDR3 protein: CASSLLGAGEETQYF. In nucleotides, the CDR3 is TGCGCCAGCAGCTTGTTAGGAGCGGGAGAAGAGACCCAGTACTTC.

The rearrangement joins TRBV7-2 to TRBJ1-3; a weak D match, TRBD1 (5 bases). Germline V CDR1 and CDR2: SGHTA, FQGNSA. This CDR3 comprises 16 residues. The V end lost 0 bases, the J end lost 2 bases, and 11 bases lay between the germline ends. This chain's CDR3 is CASSLAPVGPGNTIYF. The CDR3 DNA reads TGTGCCAGCAGCTTAGCCCCCGTGGGGCCTGGAAACACCATATATTTT.

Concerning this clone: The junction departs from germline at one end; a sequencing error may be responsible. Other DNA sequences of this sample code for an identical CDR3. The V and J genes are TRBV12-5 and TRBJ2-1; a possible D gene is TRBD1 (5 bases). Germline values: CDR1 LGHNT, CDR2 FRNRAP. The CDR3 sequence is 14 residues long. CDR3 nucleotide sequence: TGCGCTAGTGGTTTGACAGATTTCTACAATGAGCAGTTCTTC. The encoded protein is CASGLTDFYNEQFF.

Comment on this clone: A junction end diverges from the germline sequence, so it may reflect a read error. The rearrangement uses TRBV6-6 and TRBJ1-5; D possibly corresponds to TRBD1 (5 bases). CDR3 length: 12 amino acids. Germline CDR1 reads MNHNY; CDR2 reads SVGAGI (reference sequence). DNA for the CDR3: TGTGCGAATAGCCGAGAACAGGCCCGAGAAAGTTTT. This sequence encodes CANSREQARESF.

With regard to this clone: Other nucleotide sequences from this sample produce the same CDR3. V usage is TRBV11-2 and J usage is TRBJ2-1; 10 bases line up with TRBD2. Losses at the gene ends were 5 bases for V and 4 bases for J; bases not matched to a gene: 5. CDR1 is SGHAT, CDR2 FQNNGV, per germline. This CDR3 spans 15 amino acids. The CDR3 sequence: CASSPRTSGYNEQFF. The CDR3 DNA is TGTGCCAGCAGCCCCCGGACTAGCGGTTACAATGAGCAGTTCTTC.